The source of this TCR beta chain is a study of blood T cell repertoires in COVID-19. Overall study context: PBMCs, B-cell-depleted T cells, or T cells were the source of the cDNA or gDNA that made up the material.

The protocol was immunoSEQ multiplex PCR, while the TCRdb copy is restricted to in-frame clones and leaves out a portion. The sample holds more than 150,000 clones, more than 75% seen once. Trimming cost V 6 bases and J 1 base; bases outside gene matches: 4. The CDR3 spans 14 residues. Per germline, CDR1 MNHEY and CDR2 SVGAGI. The sequence came from a woman in her 50s who had recovered from COVID-19. Sequencing was done on a sample of PBMCs or T cells enriched from blood (not recorded which). The rearrangement links TRBV6-5 to TRBJ1-1, with 8 bases identical to TRBD1. CDR3 residues: CASRTTGGNTEAFF. As DNA, the CDR3 is TGTGCCAGCAGAACAACAGGGGGGAACACTGAAGCTTTCTTT.